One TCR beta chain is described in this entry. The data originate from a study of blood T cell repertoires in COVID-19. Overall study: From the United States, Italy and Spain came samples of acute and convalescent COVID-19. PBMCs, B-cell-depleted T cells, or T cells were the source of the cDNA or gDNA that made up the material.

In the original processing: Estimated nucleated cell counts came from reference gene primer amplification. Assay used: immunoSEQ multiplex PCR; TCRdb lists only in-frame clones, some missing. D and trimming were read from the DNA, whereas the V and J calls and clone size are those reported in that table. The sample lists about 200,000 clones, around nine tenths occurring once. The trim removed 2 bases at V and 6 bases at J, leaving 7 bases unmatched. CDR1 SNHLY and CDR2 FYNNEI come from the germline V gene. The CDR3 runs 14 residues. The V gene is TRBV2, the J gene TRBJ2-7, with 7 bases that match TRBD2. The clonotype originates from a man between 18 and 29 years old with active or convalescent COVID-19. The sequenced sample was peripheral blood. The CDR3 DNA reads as TGTGCCAGCAGTGAACGCAGGGAGGGGAGCGAGCAGTACTTC. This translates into CASSERREGSEQYF. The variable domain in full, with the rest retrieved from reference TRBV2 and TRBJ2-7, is EPEVTQTPSHQVTQMGQEVILRCVPISNHLYFYWYRQILGQKVEFLVSFYNNEISEKSEIFDDQFSVERPDGSNFTLKIRSTKLEDSAMYFCASSERREGSEQYFGPGTRLTVT.